This T cell receptor beta chain was profiled in a study of blood T cell repertoires in COVID-19. Overall study: Collection of acute and convalescent COVID-19 samples took place in the United States, Italy and Spain. T cells, B-cell-depleted T cells, or PBMCs supplied cDNA or gDNA.

Donors were grouped by their self-reported clinical history. As processed by the authors: From reference gene primer amplification, estimates of nucleated cell counts were derived. Sequenced by immunoSEQ multiplex PCR; TCRdb stores in-frame clones only, minus some. For V, J and clone size, that table is used; D and trimming come from the DNA. The sample carries roughly 180,000 clones, around 85% recorded once. Sequencing was done on a sample of PBMCs or T cells enriched from blood (not recorded which). This TCR came from a man aged 35 to 55 who had recovered from COVID-19.

Here the CDR3 reads CASSRARSYEQYF. CDR3 nucleotide sequence: TGTGCCAGTAGTAGAGCCAGGTCCTACGAGCAGTACTTC. The chain employs TRBV19 and TRBJ2-7, with D unresolved. From germline, CDR1 is LNHDA and CDR2 SQIVND (reference sequence). CDR3 length equals 13 residues. V was shortened by 4 bases and J by 1 base, with 8 bases between the two germline ends.